This is a list of T cell receptor beta chains from one sample in a study of T cell responses to AZD1222 COVID-19 vaccine. Profiled with immunoSEQ multiplex PCR; TCRdb holds only in-frame clones, not every one. The table includes around 150,000 clones, 70% to 90% detected once. The input for sequencing was peripheral blood, taken on day 0 of AZD1222 vaccination. The source of these receptors is an adult in good health. Each CDR3 is given with its conserved first and last residue. The D gene is left open where the match is weak. Not all rows give a size; the values are once, few, many and, for expanded clones, a class.

>.|TRBV6-5|TRBD1|TRBJ1-1
TGTGCCTACTGCCCTCTACAGGGGACTGAAGCTTTCTTT
CAYCPLQGTEAFF
>.|TRBV3-1/TRBV3-2|.|TRBJ1-5
TGTGCCAGCAGCCAGTCTCAGACAAACAATCAGCCCCAGCATTTT
CASSQSQTNNQPQHF
>.|TRBV27|.|TRBJ1-5
TGTGCCAGCAGTCCAATCAATCAGCCCCAGCATTTT
CASSPINQPQHF
>.|TRBV3-1/TRBV3-2|.|TRBJ2-3
TGTGCCAGCAGCCAAGTGGCGGTCCCAGATACGCAGTATTTT
CASSQVAVPDTQYF
>once|TRBV6-1|.|TRBJ2-2
TGTGCCAGCAGTGAGCAAAGTAAAGGGGAGCTGTTTTTT
CASSEQSKGELFF
>.|TRBV3-1/TRBV3-2|.|TRBJ2-7
TGTGCCAGCAGCCACGGGTCGGGCTACGAGCAGTACTTC
CASSHGSGYEQYF
>.|TRBV10-3|TRBD1|TRBJ1-1
TGTGCCATCAGTGGAGGGACAGGGGTGAGATACACTGAAGCTTTCTTT
CAISGGTGVRYTEAFF
>.|TRBV9|.|TRBJ1-1
TGTGCCAGCAGCGTAGGAAAGGGGAACACTGAAGCTTTCTTT
CASSVGKGNTEAFF
>.|TRBV12-5|TRBD2|TRBJ2-1
TGTGCTAGTGGTTCGTCGATAGGACTAGCGGAGAGGTCCAATGAGCAGTTCTTC
CASGSSIGLAERSNEQFF
>.|TRBV7-9|.|TRBJ1-1
TGTGCCAGCAGCTTAGGTCTCGGACTACAAACGGCTGAAGCTTTCTTT
CASSLGLGLQTAEAFF
>.|TRBV9|.|TRBJ2-1
TGTGCCAGCAGCGTAGAGGGTCGCCACAATGAGCAGTTCTTC
CASSVEGRHNEQFF
>.|TRBV5-1|TRBD2|TRBJ2-2
TGCGCCAGCATCCCAGGGGAGCGGGAGTTGACCGGGGAGCTGTTTTTT
CASIPGERELTGELFF
>.|TRBV18|.|TRBJ2-5
TGTGCCAGCTCACCACCAGCAGAGACCCAGTACTTC
CASSPPAETQYF
>.|TRBV7-2|.|TRBJ2-1
TGTGCCAGCAGCGCTCGGGGTGAGTCCTACAATGAGCAGTTCTTC
CASSARGESYNEQFF
>once|TRBV27|.|TRBJ1-2
TGTGCCAGCAGTTTAAGGGGATCTAACTATGGCTACACCTTC
CASSLRGSNYGYTF
>.|TRBV7-2|.|TRBJ1-2
TGTGCCAGCAGCTTAGACCAGGGGATGGGTGCCACCTTC
CASSLDQGMGATF
>.|TRBV7-9|.|TRBJ1-1
TGTGCCAGCAGCTTAGAGACGGCAGACACTGAAGCTTTCTTT
CASSLETADTEAFF
>.|TRBV6-4|.|TRBJ2-3
TGTGCCAGCAGTGCGGGGAGGTCCTTCGGCACAGATACGCAGTATTTT
CASSAGRSFGTDTQYF
>once|TRBV5-1|.|TRBJ1-2
TGCGCCAGCAGCTTGGGGGAAGGGCAGCACGGCTACACCTTC
CASSLGEGQHGYTF
>.|TRBV5-5|.|TRBJ1-1
TGTGCCAGCAGCTTGTGGGGGAACCTGAACACTGAAGCTTTCTTT
CASSLWGNLNTEAFF
>.|TRBV7-9|.|TRBJ2-7
TGTGCCAGCAGCTTAAGTAATATCTACGAGCAGTACTTC
CASSLSNIYEQYF
>.|TRBV19|.|TRBJ1-2
TGTGCCAGTAGTATCGGGGTCCAACTTAACTATGGCTACACCTTC
CASSIGVQLNYGYTF
>.|TRBV9|TRBD1|TRBJ1-1
TGTGCCAGCAGCGTAGGACAGGGGGCGACTGAAGCTTTCTTT
CASSVGQGATEAFF
>.|TRBV27|TRBD1|TRBJ1-1
TGTGCCAGCACCAAAGAAGGCAGGGGGCCGAACACTGAAGCTTTCTTT
CASTKEGRGPNTEAFF
>once|TRBV5-1|TRBD1|TRBJ2-1
TGCGCCAGCAGCTCGCACCGGACAGGATCCTACAATGAGCAGTTCTTC
CASSSHRTGSYNEQFF
>.|TRBV18|.|TRBJ1-2
TGTGCCAGCTCACCCTTTGGGGGTACCGAGGAGGGCTACACCTTC
CASSPFGGTEEGYTF
>few|TRBV27|.|TRBJ2-7
TGTGCCAGCAGTTCGACGGACGGATACTACGAGCAGTACTTC
CASSSTDGYYEQYF
>.|TRBV2|.|TRBJ2-5
TGTGCCAGCAGTGTTGCAGCCCTCCAAGAGACCCAGTACTTC
CASSVAALQETQYF
>once|TRBV6-5|TRBD1|TRBJ1-1
TGTGCCAGCAGTTTCACAGGGGACAGGGTAAGCTACGAAGCTTTCTTT
CASSFTGDRVSYEAFF
>.|TRBV13|.|TRBJ1-1
TGTGCCAGCAGCCCGGGCAGGGCTGAAGCTTTCTTT
CASSPGRAEAFF
>.|TRBV7-2|.|TRBJ1-5
TGTGCCAGCAGCGGACAGAGAAATCAGCCCCAGCATTTT
CASSGQRNQPQHF
>.|TRBV6-5|.|TRBJ1-2
TGTGCCAGCCGGTCTCCTGGCTACACCTTC
CASRSPGYTF
>.|TRBV10-3|TRBD1|TRBJ1-1
TGTGCCACTGAACCCGAGGGGGCAACTGAAGCTTTCTTT
CATEPEGATEAFF
>.|TRBV5-8|.|TRBJ1-1
TGTGCCAGCAGCTTGGTTCGCGCACAGACCACTGAAGCTTTCTTT
CASSLVRAQTTEAFF
>.|TRBV10-3|.|TRBJ1-4
TGTGCCATCAGTGTAGACGGCGAGACTAATGAAAAACTGTTTTTT
CAISVDGETNEKLFF
>.|TRBV7-9|TRBD1|TRBJ1-2
TGTGCCAGCAGCTTAGTACCGGAGGGGGCACATGGCTACACCTTC
CASSLVPEGAHGYTF
>.|TRBV27|.|TRBJ1-2
TGTGCCAGCAGGGAACAGGGAGGTATCTATGGCTACACCTTC
CASREQGGIYGYTF
>.|TRBV12-5|.|TRBJ2-1
TGTGCTAGTGGTTGGGGGCATGAGCAGTTCTTC
CASGWGHEQFF
>.|TRBV7-8|TRBD1|TRBJ1-5
TGTGCCAGCAGCTTACGGGCTTTGGGACAGAGGAATCAGCCCCAGCATTTT
CASSLRALGQRNQPQHF
>.|TRBV19|TRBD2|TRBJ2-2
TGTGCCAGTAGTTCAGGACTAGCGGGAGACGGGAGTACCGGGGAGCTGTTTTTT
CASSSGLAGDGSTGELFF
>.|TRBV5-4|.|TRBJ1-2
TGTGCCAGCAGCCCGACGCTGAATGGCTACACCTTC
CASSPTLNGYTF
>once|TRBV13|.|TRBJ1-2
TGTGCCAGCACCATAACCGGCTCGGAGGCGACTAACTATGGCTACACCTTC
CASTITGSEATNYGYTF
>once|TRBV29-1|.|TRBJ1-3
TGCAGCGTTGTTTCACCCTTCTCTGGAAACACCATATATTTT
CSVVSPFSGNTIYF
>.|TRBV27|.|TRBJ1-1
TGTGCCAGCAGTTTAGAGACAGACACTGAAGCTTTCTTT
CASSLETDTEAFF
>.|TRBV4-1|.|TRBJ1-5
TGCGCCAGCAGCCTATCGGTGGCCTCCGGTCAGCCCCAGCATTTT
CASSLSVASGQPQHF
>.|TRBV6-5|.|TRBJ2-7
TGTGCCAGCAGAAAGGGGGGCCAGGGGCTTAGCGAGCAGTACTTC
CASRKGGQGLSEQYF
>once|TRBV19|.|TRBJ1-2
TGTGCCAGTAGTAAACAGTTCGGCTATGGCTACACCTTC
CASSKQFGYGYTF
>.|TRBV7-2|.|TRBJ2-7
TGTGCCAGCAGCTTCTCGGTGGCCTACGAGCAGTACTTC
CASSFSVAYEQYF
>.|TRBV15|.|TRBJ2-1
TGTGCCACCAGCCCTGGGGGGTCCTACAATGAGCAGTTCTTC
CATSPGGSYNEQFF
>.|TRBV7-2|.|TRBJ2-7
TGTGCCAGCAGCTTATACAGCGGAACCTACGAGCAGTACTTC
CASSLYSGTYEQYF
>.|TRBV19|.|TRBJ1-1
TGTGCCAGCCGAATACCCGACACTGAAGCTTTCTTT
CASRIPDTEAFF
>.|TRBV18|.|TRBJ2-7
TGTGCCAGCTCACCACCGCGAGGGGCAGAGTCCTACGAGCAGTACTTC
CASSPPRGAESYEQYF